The present T cell receptor beta chain was sequenced within a study of blood T cell repertoires in COVID-19. Comment on this clone: The same CDR3 can be traced to other DNA sequences in this sample.

In the study's own analysis: How many nucleated cells were present was estimated from reference gene primer amplification. TCRdb's copy holds only in-frame clones and misses some; the assay was immunoSEQ multiplex PCR. V and J calls plus clone size are reproduced from that table; the DNA served to infer D and trimming. The sample consists of 200,000 to 250,000 clones, approximately 83% of them appearing once. The CDR3 runs 13 residues. V dropped 7 bases and J dropped 2 bases, with 11 bases sitting between them. CDR1 and CDR2 from the germline V gene are MNHEY and SVGAGI. The chain is built from TRBV6-5 and TRBJ1-1; D might be TRBD1 (6 bases). The sequencing sample was made of peripheral blood. The clonotype comes from a man in his thirties or forties who had recovered from COVID-19. The DNA for the CDR3 is TGTGCCAGCATTTTACAGGGAAACACTGAAGCTTTCTTT. Its protein is CASILQGNTEAFF.